This T cell receptor (beta chain) appears in the sequencing data of a study of OX40 agonist ivuxolimab in advanced cancers. Trimming pared 5 bases from V and 6 bases from J, leaving 11 bases between. This CDR3 is 12 amino acids long. Germline CDR1 SGHAT, CDR2 FQNNGV. TCRdb keeps only in-frame clones here, not all; method: immunoSEQ multiplex PCR. The data hold 30,000 to 40,000 clones, with 60% to 85% observed a single time. The source was CD4+ or CD8+ T cells sorted from blood, collected in a trial of the OX40 agonist ivuxolimab. This sequence was found in an adult with an advanced solid tumor such as melanoma, head and neck, liver or kidney cancer. The J gene is TRBJ2-7, the V gene TRBV11-2, with D perhaps assigned TRBD1 or TRBD2 (5 bases each). The CDR3 DNA reads TGTGCCAGCAGCCAGGGACCGCTCGAGCAGTACTTC. This gives the protein CASSQGPLEQYF.